This T cell receptor beta chain is from a study of CD8+ T cells in alopecia areata (dated by TCRdb to about 2018). About the study as a whole: The treated patients took part in an open-label pilot trial in which moderate-to-severe alopecia areata was treated with oral tofacitinib at 5 to 10 mg twice daily. In both human patients and the C3H/HeJ mouse model, the study applied high-throughput TCRbeta sequencing to look at T cell clonal expansion in alopecia areata. Patients stayed on tofacitinib for 6 to 18 months and then had 6 months of follow-up off drug so that delayed response and recurrence could be assessed. Scalp clonality was compared among normal scalp (n=4), patchy alopecia areata scalp (n=8), and alopecia totalis/universalis scalp (n=8). Amplification of TCRbeta CDR3 regions was done by immunoSEQ multiplex PCR using 35 Vbeta forward primers and 13 Jbeta reverse primers. The SALT score, which quantifies the percentage of affected scalp surface area, was used to measure disease severity in treated patients. RNA came from the PAXgene miRNA kit for fixed scalp, the miRNeasy kit for PBMCs, and the RNeasy kit for mouse skin. Human TCRbeta sequencing covered scalp tissue and sorted CD4+ and CD8+ peripheral blood T cells from patchy and totalis/universalis alopecia areata patients and healthy controls. Patients on tofacitinib were biopsied at baseline and after 4 and 24 weeks of treatment, and several of the patients also had a later scalp biopsy. General study outcomes and caveats: Lesional scalp, especially in alopecia totalis/universalis, showed higher clonality and more expanded CD8+ clones than normal scalp, suggesting antigenic drive. Many expanded lesional clones were found to persist in scalp and blood during tofacitinib treatment, and relapse after treatment cessation may be partly explained by this persistence. The treated cohort was small, with a single nonresponder, so links between baseline CD8+ expansion and response need larger studies. Unlike mouse skin, where gammadelta T cells dominate, normal human skin contains resident alphabeta T cells that get sequenced too, which complicates analysis of the scalp TCR repertoire. Scalp clonality and the number of expanded CD8+ clones among the top 100 scalp clones were significantly decreased by tofacitinib. Shared TCR sequences between patients were less evident than in mice, which may be partly attributable to HLA diversity in the patient population.

The library was generated by the immunoSEQ multiplex PCR assay. RNA was extracted from all samples and reverse transcribed into cDNA as template for TCR sequencing. SuperScript III was used to make first-strand cDNA, primed with a 2:1 mix of oligo-dT and random hexamers. Amplification bias was assessed with a synthetic immune receptor repertoire, and residual bias was removed computationally. As for how the authors treated the data: After raw reads were preprocessed to remove errors, the CDR3 was defined following IMGT conventions as running from the conserved cysteine to phenylalanine. Clonality was computed by normalizing Shannon entropy by log2 of the number of productive unique TCRs and subtracting the result from 1. Scalp TCRbeta sequences were cross-referenced with sorted blood CD4 and CD8 repertoires so that the CD4 or CD8 identity of scalp clones could be inferred. TCRdb re-hosts the immuneACCESS table, in-frame sequences only. Its copies lack some clones; in the studies checked, an unresolved V gene accounts for under half of them, and the cause for the rest is not known. D and trimming come from the DNA, and the V and J calls and clone size come from that table. A total of about 300,000 clones appear in this sample, roughly 64% of them only once. Clones ranked in the top ten supply approximately 1.8% of the sample.

V loses 6 bases of germline sequence and J loses 12 bases, and the interval between the two ends is 15 bases. Measured from the cysteine to the phenylalanine, the CDR3 is 12 residues long. Only the CDR3 DNA is retained, 36 bases long and in frame from the first base. Per the germline V gene, SNHLY is the CDR1 and FYNNEI is the CDR2. This specimen's time point label, interpreted: roughly 24 weeks on oral tofacitinib. Read against the paper, the sample's treatment or condition label means: oral pan-JAK inhibitor, 5-10 mg twice daily. From alopecia areata patients, peripheral blood was collected along with lesional scalp punch biopsies. PBMCs were separated by density centrifugation and stained for CD3, CD4 and CD8, after which CD4+ and CD8+ T cells were sorted on a FACSAria. This clone was picked up a small number of times. It has no known antigen specificity. No quality values exist for individual bases; no much larger clone is one base distant.

The rearranged chain carries TRBV2 and TRBJ2-1; a weak D assignment points to TRBD2 (5 bases agree). The sample was CD4+ T cells sorted from blood, taken at week 24, from a patient treated with tofacitinib. This receptor was taken from a human donor with alopecia areata. This receptor has the CDR3 CASRLDNLSQFF. In nucleotide form, the sequence is TGTGCCAGCAGACTAGACAACTTGTCGCAGTTCTTC.